This T cell receptor beta chain derives from a study of cytomegalovirus exposure and HLA in healthy donors. About the study: Researchers previously reported finding more than 100 million unique TCR beta sequences from about 179 million T cells. Study-level points and caveats: In a later analysis, at a false discovery rate of 0.05, over 15,000 TCR beta sequences matched HLA alleles. A later analysis found that most CMV-associated TCR beta chains appeared HLA-restricted. Presence/absence analyses assumed roughly uniform sequencing depth across donors, which may not hold.

From germline, CDR1 is LNHDA and CDR2 SQIVND (reference sequence). V dropped 3 bases and J dropped 2; count of bases not matched to a gene: 6. The CDR3 contains 15 residues. This clone was counted only a few times. What it binds is unknown. This sample also contains other DNA sequences that code for the same CDR3. With 60 Vbeta and 13 Jbeta primers, the PCR was carried out. Profiled with immunoSEQ multiplex PCR; TCRdb holds only in-frame clones, not every one. The sample yields some 150,000 clones, approximately 8.9% seen once. The source material was PBMCs. The V and J genes are TRBV19 and TRBJ1-1; TRBD1 agrees at 7 bases. The TCR originated in a woman in her thirties or forties in good health and CMV-seropositive. Here the CDR3 DNA reads TGTGCCAGTAGTATGGAACAGGGGCGAAACACTGAAGCTTTCTTT. It encodes CASSMEQGRNTEAFF.